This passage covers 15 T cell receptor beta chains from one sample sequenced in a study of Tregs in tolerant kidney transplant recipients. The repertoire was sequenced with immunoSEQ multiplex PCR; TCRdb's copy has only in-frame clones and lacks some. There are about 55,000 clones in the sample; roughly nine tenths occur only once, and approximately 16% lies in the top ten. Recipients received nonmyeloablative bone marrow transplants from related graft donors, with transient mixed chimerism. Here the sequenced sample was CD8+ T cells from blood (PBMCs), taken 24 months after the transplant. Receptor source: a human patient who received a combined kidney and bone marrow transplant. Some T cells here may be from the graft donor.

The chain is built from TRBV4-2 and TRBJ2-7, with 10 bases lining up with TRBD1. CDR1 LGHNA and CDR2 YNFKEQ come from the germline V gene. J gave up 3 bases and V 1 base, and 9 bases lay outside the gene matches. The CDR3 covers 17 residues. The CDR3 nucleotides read TGTGCCAGCAGCCAAGTATTCATAGGGGACAGGGGCTACGAGCAGTACTTC. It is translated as CASSQVFIGDRGYEQYF.

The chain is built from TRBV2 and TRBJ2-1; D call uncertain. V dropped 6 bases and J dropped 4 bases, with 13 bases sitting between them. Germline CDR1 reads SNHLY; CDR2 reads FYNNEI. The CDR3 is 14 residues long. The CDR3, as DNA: TGTGCCAGCAGCACAGTTGCCCGGTACAATGAGCAGTTCTTC. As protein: CASSTVARYNEQFF.

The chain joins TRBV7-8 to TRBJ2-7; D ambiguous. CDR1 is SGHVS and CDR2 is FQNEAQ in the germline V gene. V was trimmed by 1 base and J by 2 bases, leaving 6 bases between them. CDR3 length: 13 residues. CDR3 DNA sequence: TGTGCCAGCAGCTTAGGGGCCACCTACGAGCAGTACTTC. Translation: CASSLGATYEQYF.

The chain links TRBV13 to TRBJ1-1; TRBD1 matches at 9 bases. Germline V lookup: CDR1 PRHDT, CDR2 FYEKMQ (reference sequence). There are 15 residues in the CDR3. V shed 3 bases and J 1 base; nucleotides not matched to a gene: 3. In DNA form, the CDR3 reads TGTGCCAGCAGCTTCGGGACAGGGACGAACACTGAAGCTTTCTTT. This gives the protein CASSFGTGTNTEAFF.

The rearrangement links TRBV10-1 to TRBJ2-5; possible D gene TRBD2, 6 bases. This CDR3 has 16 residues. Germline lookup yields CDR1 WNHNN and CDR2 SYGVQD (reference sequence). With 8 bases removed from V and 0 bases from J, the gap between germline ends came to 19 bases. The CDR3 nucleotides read TGCGCCAGCGGACCAGGGAACCGGGAGTACCAAGAGACCCAGTACTTC. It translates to CASGPGNREYQETQYF.

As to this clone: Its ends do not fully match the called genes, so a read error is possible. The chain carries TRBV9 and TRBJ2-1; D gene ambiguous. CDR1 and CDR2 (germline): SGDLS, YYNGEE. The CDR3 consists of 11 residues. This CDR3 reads CPVRTYNEQFF. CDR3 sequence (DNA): TGCCCCGTCAGGACCTACAATGAGCAGTTCTTC.

In nucleotides, the CDR3 is TGTGCCAGTAGCTTCTTTTGGACTAGCGGAACGAACACCGGGGAGCTGTTTTTT. Protein product: CASSFFWTSGTNTGELFF. The V gene is TRBV19, the J gene TRBJ2-2, with 10 bases identical to TRBD2. CDR1 and CDR2 from the germline V gene are LNHDA and SQIVND (reference sequence). The trim removed 6 bases at V and 0 bases at J, leaving 10 bases unmatched. This CDR3 has 18 residues.

The CDR3 protein is CASSPRLNRGRDTGELFF. The CDR3 region has the DNA TGCGCCAGCAGCCCCCGTCTAAACAGGGGGCGGGACACCGGGGAGCTGTTTTTT. The rearrangement joins TRBV4-1 to TRBJ2-2; TRBD1 matches 9 bases. The V segment lost 4 bases and the J segment 3 bases; nucleotides outside the gene matches: 12. There are 18 residues in the CDR3. From germline, CDR1 is MGHRA and CDR2 YSYEKL.

Here the CDR3 reads CASSTTGGEFRAAYEQYF. The CDR3 DNA reads as TGTGCCAGCTCAACAACAGGGGGCGAGTTTCGTGCGGCCTACGAGCAGTACTTC. The chain carries TRBV18 and TRBJ2-7, with 9 bases fitting TRBD1. With V trimmed by 5 bases and J by 2 bases, 16 bases remained unmatched. CDR1 and CDR2 (germline): KGHSH, LQKENI. The CDR3 is 18 residues long.

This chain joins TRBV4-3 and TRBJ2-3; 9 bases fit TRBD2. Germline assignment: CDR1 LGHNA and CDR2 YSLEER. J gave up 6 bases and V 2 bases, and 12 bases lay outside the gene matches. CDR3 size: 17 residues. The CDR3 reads CASSQWRTSDIMDTQYF. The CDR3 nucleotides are TGCGCCAGCAGCCAATGGAGGACTAGCGATATAATGGATACGCAGTATTTT.

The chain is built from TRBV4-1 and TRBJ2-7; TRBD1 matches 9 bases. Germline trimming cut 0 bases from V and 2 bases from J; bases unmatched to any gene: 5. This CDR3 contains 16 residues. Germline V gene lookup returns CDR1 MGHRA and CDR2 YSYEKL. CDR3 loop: CASSQDPRQGAYEQYF. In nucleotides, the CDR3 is TGCGCCAGCAGCCAAGATCCCAGACAGGGGGCCTACGAGCAGTACTTC.

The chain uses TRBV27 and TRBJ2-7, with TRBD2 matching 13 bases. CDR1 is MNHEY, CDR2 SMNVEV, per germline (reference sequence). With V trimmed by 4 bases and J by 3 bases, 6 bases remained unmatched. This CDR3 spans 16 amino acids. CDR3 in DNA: TGTGCCAGCAGTTGGACTAGCGGGGGACCCTACTACGAGCAGTACTTC. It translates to CASSWTSGGPYYEQYF.

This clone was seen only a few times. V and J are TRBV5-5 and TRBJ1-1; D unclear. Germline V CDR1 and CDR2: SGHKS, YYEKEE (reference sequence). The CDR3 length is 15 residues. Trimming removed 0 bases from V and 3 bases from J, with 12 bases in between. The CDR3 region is CASSLDSAAHTEAFF. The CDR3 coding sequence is TGTGCCAGCAGCTTGGACTCCGCAGCGCACACTGAAGCTTTCTTT.

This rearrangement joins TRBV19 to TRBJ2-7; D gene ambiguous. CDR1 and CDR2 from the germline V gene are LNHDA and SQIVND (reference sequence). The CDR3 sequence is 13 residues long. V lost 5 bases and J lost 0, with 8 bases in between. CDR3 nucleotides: TGTGCCAGTAGTGCCTTTAGCTCCTACGAGCAGTACTTC. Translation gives CASSAFSSYEQYF.

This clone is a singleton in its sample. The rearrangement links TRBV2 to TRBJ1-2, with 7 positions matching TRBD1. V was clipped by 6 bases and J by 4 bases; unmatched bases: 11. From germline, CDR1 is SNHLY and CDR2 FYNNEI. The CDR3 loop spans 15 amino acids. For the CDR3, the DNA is TGTGCCAGCAGGCAAGGGACAGCCACTGCCTATGGCTACACCTTC. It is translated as CASRQGTATAYGYTF.